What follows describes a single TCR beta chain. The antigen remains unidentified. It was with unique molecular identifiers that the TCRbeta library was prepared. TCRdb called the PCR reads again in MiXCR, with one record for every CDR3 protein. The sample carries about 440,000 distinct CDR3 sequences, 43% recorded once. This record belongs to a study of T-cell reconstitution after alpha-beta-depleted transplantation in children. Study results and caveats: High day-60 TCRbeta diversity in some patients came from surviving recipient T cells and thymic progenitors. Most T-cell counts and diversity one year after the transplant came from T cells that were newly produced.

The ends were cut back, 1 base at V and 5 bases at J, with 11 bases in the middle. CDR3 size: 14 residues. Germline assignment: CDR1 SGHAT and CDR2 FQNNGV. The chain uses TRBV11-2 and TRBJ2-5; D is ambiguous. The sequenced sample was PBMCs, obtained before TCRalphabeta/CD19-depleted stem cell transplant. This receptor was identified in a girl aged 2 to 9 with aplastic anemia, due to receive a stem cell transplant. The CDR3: CASSLVRPRETQYF. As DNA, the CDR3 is TGTGCCAGCAGCTTAGTTCGACCTCGGGAGACCCAGTACTTC.